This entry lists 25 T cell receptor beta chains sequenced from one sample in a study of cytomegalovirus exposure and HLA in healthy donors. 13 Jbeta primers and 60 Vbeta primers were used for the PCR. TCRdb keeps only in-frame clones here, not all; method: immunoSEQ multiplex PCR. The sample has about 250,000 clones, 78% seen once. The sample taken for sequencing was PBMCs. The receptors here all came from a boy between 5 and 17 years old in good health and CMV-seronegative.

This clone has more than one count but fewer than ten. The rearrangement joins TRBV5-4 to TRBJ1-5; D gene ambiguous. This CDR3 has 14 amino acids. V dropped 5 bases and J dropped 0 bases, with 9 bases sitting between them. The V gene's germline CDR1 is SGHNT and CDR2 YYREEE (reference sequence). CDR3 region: CASRKAGSNQPQHF. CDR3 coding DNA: TGTGCCAGCAGAAAAGCGGGTAGCAATCAGCCCCAGCATTTT.

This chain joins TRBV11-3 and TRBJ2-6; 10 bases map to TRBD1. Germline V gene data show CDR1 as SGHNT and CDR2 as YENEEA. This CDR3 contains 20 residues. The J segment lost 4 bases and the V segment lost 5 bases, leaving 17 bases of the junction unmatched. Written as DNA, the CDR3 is TGTGCCAGCAGCGCATGGGAAGCCGGGACAGGGGCTACCGGGGCCAACGTCCTGACTTTC. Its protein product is CASSAWEAGTGATGANVLTF.

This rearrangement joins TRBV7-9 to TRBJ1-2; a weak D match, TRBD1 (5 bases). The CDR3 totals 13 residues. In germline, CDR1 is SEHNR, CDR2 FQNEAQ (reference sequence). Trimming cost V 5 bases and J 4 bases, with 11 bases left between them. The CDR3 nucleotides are TGTGCCAGCAGCGTCGACAGTTTCTATGGCTACACCTTC. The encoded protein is CASSVDSFYGYTF.

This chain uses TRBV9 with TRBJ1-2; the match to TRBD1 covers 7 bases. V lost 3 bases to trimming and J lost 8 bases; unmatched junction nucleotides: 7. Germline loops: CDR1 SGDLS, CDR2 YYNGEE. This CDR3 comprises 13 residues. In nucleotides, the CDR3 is TGTGCCAGCAGCGCCAGGGGGAATGAAGGCTACACCTTC. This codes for CASSARGNEGYTF.

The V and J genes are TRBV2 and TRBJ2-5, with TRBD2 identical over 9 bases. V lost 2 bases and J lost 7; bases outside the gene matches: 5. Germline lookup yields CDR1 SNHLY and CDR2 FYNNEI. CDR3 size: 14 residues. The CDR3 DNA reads TGTGCCAGCAGTGAATACGGTAGCGGGGGGACCCAGTACTTC. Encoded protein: CASSEYGSGGTQYF.

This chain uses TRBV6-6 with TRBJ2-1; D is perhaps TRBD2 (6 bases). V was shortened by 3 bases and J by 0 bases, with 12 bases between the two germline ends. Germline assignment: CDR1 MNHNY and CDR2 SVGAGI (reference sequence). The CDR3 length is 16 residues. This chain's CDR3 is CASSYWDSGSYNEQFF. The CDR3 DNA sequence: TGTGCCAGCAGTTATTGGGATAGCGGCTCCTACAATGAGCAGTTCTTC.

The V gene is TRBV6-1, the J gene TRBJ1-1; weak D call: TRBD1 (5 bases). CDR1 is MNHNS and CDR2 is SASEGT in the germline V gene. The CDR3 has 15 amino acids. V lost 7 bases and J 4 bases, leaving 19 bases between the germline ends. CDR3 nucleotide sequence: TGTGCCAGCATTTTTGCCTCCGTTGGGGCCACTGAAGCTTTCTTT. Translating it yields CASIFASVGATEAFF.

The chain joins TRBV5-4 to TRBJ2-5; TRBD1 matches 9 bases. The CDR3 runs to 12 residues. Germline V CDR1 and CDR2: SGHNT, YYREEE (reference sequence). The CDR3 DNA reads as TGTTGTGGTGAGACAGGGGGGGAGACCCAGTACTTC. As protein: CCGETGGETQYF.

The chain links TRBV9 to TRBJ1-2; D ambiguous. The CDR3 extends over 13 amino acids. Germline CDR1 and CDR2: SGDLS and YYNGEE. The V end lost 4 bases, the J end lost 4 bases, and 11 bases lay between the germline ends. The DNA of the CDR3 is TGTGCCAGCAGCCCCTCCGGGGTCTATGGCTACACCTTC. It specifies CASSPSGVYGYTF.

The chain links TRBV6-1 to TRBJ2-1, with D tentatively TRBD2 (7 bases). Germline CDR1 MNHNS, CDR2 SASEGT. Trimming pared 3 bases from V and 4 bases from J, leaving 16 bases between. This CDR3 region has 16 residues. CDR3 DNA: TGTGCCAGCAGTGATGGAGGGGGGAGGGGGTACAATGAGCAGTTCTTC. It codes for CASSDGGGRGYNEQFF.

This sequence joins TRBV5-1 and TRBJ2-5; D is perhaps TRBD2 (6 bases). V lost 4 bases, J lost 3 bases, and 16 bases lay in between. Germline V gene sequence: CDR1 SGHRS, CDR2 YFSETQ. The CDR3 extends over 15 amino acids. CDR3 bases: TGCGCCAGCAGCGTCCTGACTAGGCCAAAAGAGACCCAGTACTTC. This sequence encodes CASSVLTRPKETQYF.

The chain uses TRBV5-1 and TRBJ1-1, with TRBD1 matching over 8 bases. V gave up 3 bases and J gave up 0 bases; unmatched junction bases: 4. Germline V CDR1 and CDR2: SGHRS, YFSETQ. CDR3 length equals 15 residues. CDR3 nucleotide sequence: TGCGCCAGCAGCTCGCAGGGACAGGTGAACACTGAAGCTTTCTTT. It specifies CASSSQGQVNTEAFF.

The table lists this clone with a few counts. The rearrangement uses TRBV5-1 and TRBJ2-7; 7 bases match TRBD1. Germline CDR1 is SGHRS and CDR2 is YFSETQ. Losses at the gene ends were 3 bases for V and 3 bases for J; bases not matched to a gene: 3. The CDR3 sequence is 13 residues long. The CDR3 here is CASSSTGFYEQYF. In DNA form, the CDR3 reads TGCGCCAGCAGCTCGACAGGGTTCTACGAGCAGTACTTC.

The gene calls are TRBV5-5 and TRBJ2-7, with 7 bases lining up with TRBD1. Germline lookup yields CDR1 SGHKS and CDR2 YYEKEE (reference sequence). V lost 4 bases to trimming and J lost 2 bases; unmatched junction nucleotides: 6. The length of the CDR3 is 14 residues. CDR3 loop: CASSLGQNPYEQYF. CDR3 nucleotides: TGTGCCAGCAGCCTGGGACAGAACCCCTACGAGCAGTACTTC.

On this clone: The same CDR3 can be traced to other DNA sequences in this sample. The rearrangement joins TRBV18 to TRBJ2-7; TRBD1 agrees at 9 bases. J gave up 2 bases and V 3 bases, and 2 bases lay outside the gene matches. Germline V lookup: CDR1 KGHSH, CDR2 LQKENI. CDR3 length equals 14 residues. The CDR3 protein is CASSPGQGTYEQYF. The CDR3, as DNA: TGTGCCAGCTCACCCGGACAGGGGACCTACGAGCAGTACTTC.

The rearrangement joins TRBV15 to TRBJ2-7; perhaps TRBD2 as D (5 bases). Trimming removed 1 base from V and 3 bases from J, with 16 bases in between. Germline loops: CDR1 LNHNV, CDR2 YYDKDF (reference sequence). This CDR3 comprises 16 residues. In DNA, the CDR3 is TGTGCCACCAGCAGAGGATCGAGGACTTTCGTCTACGAGCAGTACTTC. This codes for CATSRGSRTFVYEQYF.

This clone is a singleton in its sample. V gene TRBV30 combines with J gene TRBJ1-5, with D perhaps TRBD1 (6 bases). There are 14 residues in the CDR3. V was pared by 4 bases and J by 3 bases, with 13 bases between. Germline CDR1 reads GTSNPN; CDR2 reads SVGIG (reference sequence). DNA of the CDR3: TGTGCCTGGAACCAGGGGAGGGACAATCAGCCCCAGCATTTT. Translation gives CAWNQGRDNQPQHF.

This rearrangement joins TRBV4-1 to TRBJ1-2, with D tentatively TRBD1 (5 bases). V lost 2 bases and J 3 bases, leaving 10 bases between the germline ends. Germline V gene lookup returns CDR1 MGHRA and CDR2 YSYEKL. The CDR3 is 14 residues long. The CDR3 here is CASSQSGADYGYTF. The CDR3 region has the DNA TGCGCCAGCAGCCAAAGTGGGGCAGACTATGGCTACACCTTC.

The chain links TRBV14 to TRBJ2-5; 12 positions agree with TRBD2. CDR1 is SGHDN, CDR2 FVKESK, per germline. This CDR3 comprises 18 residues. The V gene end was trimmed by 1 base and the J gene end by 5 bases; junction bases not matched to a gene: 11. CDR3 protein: CASSQALAGGLGRETQYF. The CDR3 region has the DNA TGTGCCAGCAGCCAAGCACTAGCGGGAGGTCTCGGGCGTGAGACCCAGTACTTC.

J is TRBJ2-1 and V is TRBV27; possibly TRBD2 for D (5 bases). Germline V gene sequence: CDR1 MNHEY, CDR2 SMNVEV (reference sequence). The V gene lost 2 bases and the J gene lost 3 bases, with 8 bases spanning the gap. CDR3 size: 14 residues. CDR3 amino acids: CASSLTEGYNEQFF. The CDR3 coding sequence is TGTGCCAGCAGTTTAACCGAGGGCTACAATGAGCAGTTCTTC.

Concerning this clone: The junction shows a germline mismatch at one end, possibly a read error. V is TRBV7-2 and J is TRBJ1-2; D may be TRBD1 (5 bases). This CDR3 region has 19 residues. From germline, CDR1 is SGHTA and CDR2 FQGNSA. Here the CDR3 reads CASSLRANAAGGYNDGYTF. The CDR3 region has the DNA TGTGCCAGCAGCTTGAGGGCTAACGCCGCGGGGGGTTATAACGATGGCTACACCTTC. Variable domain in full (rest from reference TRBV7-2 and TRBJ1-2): GAGVSQSPSNKVTEKGKDVELRCDPISGHTALYWYRQSLGQGLEFLIYFQGNSAPDKSGLPSDRFSAERTGGSVSTLTIQRTQQEDSAVYLCASSLRANAAGGYNDGYTFGSGTRLTVV.

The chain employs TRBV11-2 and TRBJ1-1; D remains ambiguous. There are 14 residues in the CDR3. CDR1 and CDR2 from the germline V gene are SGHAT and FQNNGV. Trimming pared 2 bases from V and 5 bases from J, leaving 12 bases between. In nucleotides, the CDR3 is TGTGCCAGCAGCTTAACGGCAGGCAGAACTGAAGCTTTCTTT. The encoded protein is CASSLTAGRTEAFF.

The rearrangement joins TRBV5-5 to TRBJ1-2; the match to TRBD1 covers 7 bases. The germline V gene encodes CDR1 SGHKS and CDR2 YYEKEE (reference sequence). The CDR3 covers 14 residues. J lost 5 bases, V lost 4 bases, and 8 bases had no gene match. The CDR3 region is CASSRGQSFYGYTF. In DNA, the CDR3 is TGTGCCAGCAGCCGGGGACAGTCCTTTTATGGCTACACCTTC.

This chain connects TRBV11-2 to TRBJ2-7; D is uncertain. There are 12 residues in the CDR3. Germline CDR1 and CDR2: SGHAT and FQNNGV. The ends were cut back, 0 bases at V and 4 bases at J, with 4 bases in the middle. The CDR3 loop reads CASSLDLYEQYF. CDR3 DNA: TGTGCCAGCAGCTTAGACCTTTACGAGCAGTACTTC.

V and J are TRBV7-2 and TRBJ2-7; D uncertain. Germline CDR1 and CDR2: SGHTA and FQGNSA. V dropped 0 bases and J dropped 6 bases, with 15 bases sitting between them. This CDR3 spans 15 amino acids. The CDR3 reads CASSLAELSFVEQYF. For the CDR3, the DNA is TGTGCCAGCAGCTTAGCTGAGCTGTCTTTTGTCGAGCAGTACTTC. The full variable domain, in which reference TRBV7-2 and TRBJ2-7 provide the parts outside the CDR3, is GAGVSQSPSNKVTEKGKDVELRCDPISGHTALYWYRQSLGQGLEFLIYFQGNSAPDKSGLPSDRFSAERTGGSVSTLTIQRTQQEDSAVYLCASSLAELSFVEQYFGPGTRLTVT.